The following is a T cell receptor beta chain sequence with its context. What it binds is unknown. The primer mix had 60 Vbeta and 13 Jbeta primers. Profiling relied on immunoSEQ multiplex PCR, and the TCRdb table lists in-frame clones only, not all of them. Among 130,000 to 150,000 clones, about 82% were seen once, and the ten largest hold 3% to 3.5%. The sample belongs to a study of cytomegalovirus exposure and HLA in healthy donors. Study observations and caveats: Later on, an analysis found that several of the most significant clusters appeared to be linked to common viral pathogens, which included parvovirus B19. Most TCR sequences were uncommon, yet certain public TCRs appeared in many donors. Overall, 164 TCR beta chains were annotated as cytomegalovirus-associated. The authors assumed roughly uniform sequencing depth across donors for presence/absence analyses.

Trimming shortened V by 5 bases and J by 3 bases, and 5 bases separated the two germline ends. This CDR3 region has 11 residues. Germline values: CDR1 DFQATT, CDR2 SNEGSKA (reference sequence). The rearrangement uses TRBV20-1 and TRBJ2-1; D unresolved. The receptor was derived from a male donor in good health and CMV-seronegative. Material for sequencing was PBMCs. The CDR3 loop is CSADSYNEQFF. As DNA, the CDR3 is TGCAGTGCTGATAGCTACAATGAGCAGTTCTTC.